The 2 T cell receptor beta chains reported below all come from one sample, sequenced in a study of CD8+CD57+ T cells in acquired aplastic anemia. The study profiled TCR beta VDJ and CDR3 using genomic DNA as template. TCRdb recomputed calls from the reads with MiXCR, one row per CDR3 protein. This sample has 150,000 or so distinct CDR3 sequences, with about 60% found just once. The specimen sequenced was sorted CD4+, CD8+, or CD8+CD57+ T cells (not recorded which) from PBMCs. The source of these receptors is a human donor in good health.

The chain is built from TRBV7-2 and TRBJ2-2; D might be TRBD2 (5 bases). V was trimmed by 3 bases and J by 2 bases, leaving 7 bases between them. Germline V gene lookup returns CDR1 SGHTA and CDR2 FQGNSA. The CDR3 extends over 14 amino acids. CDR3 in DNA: TGTGCCAGCAGCTTTAGGACTAACACCGGGGAGCTGTTTTTT. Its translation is CASSFRTNTGELFF.

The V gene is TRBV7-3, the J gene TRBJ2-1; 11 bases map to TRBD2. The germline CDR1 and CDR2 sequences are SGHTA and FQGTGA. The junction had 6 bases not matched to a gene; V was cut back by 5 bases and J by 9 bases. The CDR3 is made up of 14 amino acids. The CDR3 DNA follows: TGTGCCAGCAGCACCGGGACTAGCGGCGGTGAGCAGTTCTTC. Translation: CASSTGTSGGEQFF.